This is a list of T cell receptor beta chains from one sample in a study of T-cell memory formation after mild COVID-19. TCRdb called the 5' RACE reads again in MiXCR, with one record for every CDR3 protein. The sample records some 440,000 distinct CDR3 sequences, approximately 23% being singletons. Input material: PBMCs or a T cell subset sorted from them (not recorded which). The source of these receptors is an adult woman who had mild COVID-19 (a few samples of this study predate the infection). Cell type and time point are not known. Each CDR3 is given without its conserved first and last residue.

V	J	CDR3
TRBV12-3/TRBV12-4	TRBJ1-2	ASSLNRHLFGYT
TRBV24-1	TRBJ2-5	ATSDPPHVLEEETQY
TRBV4-1	TRBJ2-7	ASSPRLAGSYEQY
TRBV13	TRBJ1-5	ASSLVGTYGNQPQH
TRBV7-6	TRBJ2-7	ASSLGVTYEQY
TRBV6-6	TRBJ2-3	ASSYSTAGLTDTQY
TRBV30	TRBJ2-1	AWTRQGTYNEQF
TRBV20-1	TRBJ2-7	SADGTLSYEQY
TRBV12-3/TRBV12-4	TRBJ2-6	ASTPTGGGSGANVLT
TRBV29-1	TRBJ2-7	SVDGQSVSEQY
TRBV12-3/TRBV12-4	TRBJ2-7	ASSLLGTAYEQY
TRBV3-1	TRBJ2-1	ASSQDQGRYNEQF
TRBV7-9	TRBJ2-6	ASSPRDRGSGANVLT
TRBV23-1	TRBJ2-3	ASSPPTCRVARSADTQY
TRBV3-1	TRBJ1-1	ASSRTPEETF
TRBV5-1	TRBJ2-7	ASRRGDSYEQY
TRBV3-1	TRBJ2-6	ASSDRSVHVGTENSGANVLT
TRBV4-2	TRBJ2-7	ASSQEGTLAYDSYEQY
TRBV12-3/TRBV12-4	TRBJ2-2	ASSFRTNTGELF
TRBV13	TRBJ2-1	ASSHPSGRTYNEQF
TRBV5-5	TRBJ2-3	ASSLRSPLADPGTQY
TRBV30	TRBJ2-1	AWNTNEQF
TRBV5-1	TRBJ2-5	ASSGTGTAKETQY
TRBV15	TRBJ2-4	ATSRDMGQGTN
TRBV12-3/TRBV12-4	TRBJ1-1	ASTIPPRNTEAF
TRBV24-1	TRBJ2-3	ATSEGLAGGNTQY
TRBV15	TRBJ2-7	ATSRGDRFYEQY
TRBV15	TRBJ2-1	ATGREGPPEQF
TRBV7-3	TRBJ2-1	ASSPRGGAVFEQF
TRBV4-3	TRBJ2-7	ASSQELDGLSSYEQY
TRBV7-9	TRBJ2-7	ASAPIEHEQY
TRBV5-4	TRBJ1-1	ASSFGASEAF
TRBV9	TRBJ1-3	ASSVSGVAGNTIY
TRBV5-5	TRBJ1-5	ASSLGPGMGNQPQH
TRBV7-9	TRBJ1-1	ASSLTTEAF
TRBV12-3/TRBV12-4	TRBJ1-5	ASSRVKGPFNQPQH
TRBV12-3/TRBV12-4	TRBJ1-6	ASRGGSYNSPLH
TRBV7-9	TRBJ2-1	ASSLKLNEQF
TRBV20-1	TRBJ1-2	SAIDRVLNGYT
TRBV5-1	TRBJ2-4	ASSYWTGAEDIQY
TRBV18	TRBJ1-1	ASSTAGNTEAF
TRBV27	TRBJ2-1	ASSSGTRILDEQF
TRBV5-1	TRBJ2-1	ASSGTSGSWDEQF
TRBV5-6	TRBJ2-7	ASSPTGSSNEQY
TRBV24-1	TRBJ2-5	ATSDLGPGGETQY
TRBV3-1	TRBJ1-2	ASSPGAVDGYT
TRBV2	TRBJ2-5	ASRPRSASQETQY
TRBV5-1	TRBJ1-1	ASSAWTGDALMNTEAF
TRBV5-1	TRBJ1-3	ASSLGESSGNTIY
TRBV12-3/TRBV12-4	TRBJ2-3	ASSLGTGVDTQY
TRBV20-1	TRBJ1-4	SARMGVYEKLF
TRBV21-1	TRBJ1-1	ASSKDKSGTGRFVAF
TRBV4-3	TRBJ2-4	ASSQDGPFSGAKNIQY
TRBV29-1	TRBJ2-5	SATTAQETQY
TRBV20-1	TRBJ2-1	SATVGTAPDDEQF
TRBV6-4	TRBJ1-5	ASSDLKPGQLNQPQH
TRBV6-5	TRBJ2-1	ASSSGQGAKGYEQF
TRBV7-3	TRBJ2-1	ASSFDRGSWNEQF
TRBV6-1	TRBJ2-1	ASSESQLNSYNEQF